This record covers a single T cell receptor beta chain. The sample belongs to a study of blood T cell repertoires in COVID-19. Original data processing: Amplification of reference gene primers was used by the study to estimate nucleated cell counts. Generated by immunoSEQ multiplex PCR, the TCRdb table keeps only in-frame clones and is missing some. V and J calls and clone size come straight from that table; D and trimming were deduced from the DNA. Here the sample spans fewer than 250,000 clones, roughly four fifths being singletons. This CDR3 comprises 13 residues. Trimming cost V 6 bases and J 1 base, with 6 bases left between them. Germline V CDR1 and CDR2: SGHTA, FQGTGA.

The chain has TRBV7-3 and TRBJ2-2; no clear D gene. The receptor's source is a woman older than 75 with acute or convalescent COVID-19. Sequenced: peripheral blood. The CDR3 is CASRNGNTGELFF. Here the CDR3 DNA reads TGTGCCAGCAGAAACGGGAACACCGGGGAGCTGTTTTTT.